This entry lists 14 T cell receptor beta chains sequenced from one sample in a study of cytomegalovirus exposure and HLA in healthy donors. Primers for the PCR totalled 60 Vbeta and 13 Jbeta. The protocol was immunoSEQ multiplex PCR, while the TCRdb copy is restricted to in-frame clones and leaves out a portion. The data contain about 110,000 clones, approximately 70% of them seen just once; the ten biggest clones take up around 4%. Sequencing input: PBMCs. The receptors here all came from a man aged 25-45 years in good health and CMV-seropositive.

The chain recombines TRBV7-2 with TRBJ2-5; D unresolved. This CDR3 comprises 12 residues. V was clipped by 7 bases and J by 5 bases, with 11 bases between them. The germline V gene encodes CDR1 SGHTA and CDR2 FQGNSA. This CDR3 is CASTPLRETQYF. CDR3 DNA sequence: TGTGCCAGCACCCCGCTGAGGGAGACCCAGTACTTC.

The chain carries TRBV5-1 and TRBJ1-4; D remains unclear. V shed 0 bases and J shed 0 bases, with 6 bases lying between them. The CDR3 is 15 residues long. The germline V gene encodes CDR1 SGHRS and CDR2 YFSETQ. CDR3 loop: CASSLDPATNEKLFF. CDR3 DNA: TGCGCCAGCAGCTTGGATCCCGCAACTAATGAAAAACTGTTTTTT.

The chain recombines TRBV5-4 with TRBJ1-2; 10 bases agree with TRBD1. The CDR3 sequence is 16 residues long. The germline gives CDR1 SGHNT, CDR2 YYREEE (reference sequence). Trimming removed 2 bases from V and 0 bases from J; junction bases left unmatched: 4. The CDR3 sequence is CASSFLGQGANYGYTF. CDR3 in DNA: TGTGCCAGCAGCTTTCTTGGACAGGGGGCTAACTATGGCTACACCTTC.

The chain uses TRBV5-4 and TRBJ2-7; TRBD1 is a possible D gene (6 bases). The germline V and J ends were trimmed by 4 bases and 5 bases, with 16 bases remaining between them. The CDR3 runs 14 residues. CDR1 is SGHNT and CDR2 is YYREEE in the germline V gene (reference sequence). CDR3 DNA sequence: TGTGCCAGCAGCCTGACAGGAGCCCCCGACGAGCAGTACTTC. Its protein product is CASSLTGAPDEQYF.

The CDR3 loop is CATSFQPQGNEQFF. The CDR3 DNA follows: TGTGCCACCAGTTTCCAACCCCAGGGCAATGAGCAGTTCTTC. The V call is TRBV15, the J call TRBJ2-1; D is possibly TRBD1 (5 bases). CDR3 length: 14 amino acids. Looked up from germline, CDR1 is LNHNV and CDR2 is YYDKDF (reference sequence). V shed 6 bases and J shed 6 bases, with 15 bases lying between them.

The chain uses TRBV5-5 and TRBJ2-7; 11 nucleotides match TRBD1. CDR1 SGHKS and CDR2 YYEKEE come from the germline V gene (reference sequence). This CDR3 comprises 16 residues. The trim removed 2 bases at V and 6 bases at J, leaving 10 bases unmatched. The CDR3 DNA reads TGTGCCAGCAGCTTATTCCGGGACAGGGGGTTCGGCGAGCAGTACTTC. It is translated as CASSLFRDRGFGEQYF.

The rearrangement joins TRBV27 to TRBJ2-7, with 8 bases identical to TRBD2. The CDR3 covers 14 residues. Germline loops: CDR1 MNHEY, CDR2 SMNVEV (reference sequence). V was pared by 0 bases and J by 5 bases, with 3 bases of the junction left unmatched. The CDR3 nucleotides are TGTGCCAGCAGTTTATCGACTAGCGCCCACGAGCAGTACTTC. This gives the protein CASSLSTSAHEQYF.

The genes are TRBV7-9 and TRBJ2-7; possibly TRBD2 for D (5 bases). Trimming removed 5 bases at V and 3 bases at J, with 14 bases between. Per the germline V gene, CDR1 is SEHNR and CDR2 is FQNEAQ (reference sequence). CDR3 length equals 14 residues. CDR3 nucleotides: TGTGCCAGCAGCCCCTCGGGCGGAGGCTACGAGCAGTACTTC. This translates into CASSPSGGGYEQYF.

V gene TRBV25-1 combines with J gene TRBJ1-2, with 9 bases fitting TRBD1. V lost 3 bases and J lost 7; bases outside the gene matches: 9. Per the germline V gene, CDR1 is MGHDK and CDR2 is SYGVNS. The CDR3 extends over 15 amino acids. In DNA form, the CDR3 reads TGTGCCAGCAGTGATACCGGGACAGGGCCGCGTGGCTACACCTTC. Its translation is CASSDTGTGPRGYTF.

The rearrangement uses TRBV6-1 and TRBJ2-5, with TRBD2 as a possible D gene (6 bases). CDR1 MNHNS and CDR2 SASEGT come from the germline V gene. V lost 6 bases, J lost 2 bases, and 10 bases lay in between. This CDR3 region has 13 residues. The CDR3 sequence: CASRQGGQETQYF. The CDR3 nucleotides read TGTGCCAGCAGGCAGGGAGGTCAAGAGACCCAGTACTTC.

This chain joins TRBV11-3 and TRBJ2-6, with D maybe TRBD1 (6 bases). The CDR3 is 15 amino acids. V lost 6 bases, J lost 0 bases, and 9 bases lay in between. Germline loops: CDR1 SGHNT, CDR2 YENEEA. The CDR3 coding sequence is TGTGCCAGCAGTCCAGGGGTCTCTGGGGCCAACGTCCTGACTTTC. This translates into CASSPGVSGANVLTF. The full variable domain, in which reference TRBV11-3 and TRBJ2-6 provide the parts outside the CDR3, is EAGVVQSPRYKIIEKKQPVAFWCNPISGHNTLYWYLQNLGQGPELLIRYENEEAVDDSQLPKDRFSAERLKGVDSTLKIQPAELGDSAVYLCASSPGVSGANVLTFGAGSRLTVL.

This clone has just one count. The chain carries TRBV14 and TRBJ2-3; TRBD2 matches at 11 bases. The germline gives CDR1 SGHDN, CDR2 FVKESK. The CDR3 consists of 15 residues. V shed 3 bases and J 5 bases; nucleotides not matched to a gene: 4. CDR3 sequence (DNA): TGTGCCAGCAGCCACCTTAGCGGGGGGGAAGATACGCAGTATTTT. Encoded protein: CASSHLSGGEDTQYF. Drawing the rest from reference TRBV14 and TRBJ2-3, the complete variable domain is EAGVTQFPSHSVIEKGQTVTLRCDPISGHDNLYWYRRVMGKEIKFLLHFVKESKQDESGMPNNRFLAERTGGTYSTLKVQPAELEDSGVYFCASSHLSGGEDTQYFGPGTRLTVL.

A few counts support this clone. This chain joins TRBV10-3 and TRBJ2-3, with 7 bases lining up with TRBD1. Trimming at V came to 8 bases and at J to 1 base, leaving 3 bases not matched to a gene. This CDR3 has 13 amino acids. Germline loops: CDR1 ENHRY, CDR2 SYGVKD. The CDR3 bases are TGTGCCATCGAAGGACAGGGCACAGATACGCAGTATTTT. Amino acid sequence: CAIEGQGTDTQYF.

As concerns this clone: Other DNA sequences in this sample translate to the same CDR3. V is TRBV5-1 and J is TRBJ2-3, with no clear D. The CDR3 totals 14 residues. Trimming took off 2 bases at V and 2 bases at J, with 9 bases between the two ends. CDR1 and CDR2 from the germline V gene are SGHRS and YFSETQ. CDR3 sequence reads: CASSFGQDTDTQYF. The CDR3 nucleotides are TGCGCCAGCAGCTTTGGCCAGGACACAGATACGCAGTATTTT.